Below are 15 T cell receptor beta chains sequenced from a single sample in a study of STAT3 mutations in large granular lymphocyte leukemia. Regarding the study as a whole: In T-cell large granular lymphocyte leukemia, about half of patients showed multiple immunodominant subclonotypes.

Profiled with immunoSEQ multiplex PCR; TCRdb holds only in-frame clones, not every one. The table lists 1,500 to 2,000 clones, about 61% of them singletons. These TCRs are of unknown antigen specificity. Material: peripheral blood mononuclear cells. These receptors all stem from a woman in her seventies with T-cell large granular lymphocyte leukemia. Some clones in this sample may be carry-over from other donors' samples.

In its sample, this clone was seen a few times. The chain combines TRBV6-5 with TRBJ1-5, with no clear D. V dropped 7 bases and J dropped 7 bases, with 5 bases sitting between them. The CDR3 consists of 10 residues. CDR1 and CDR2 from the germline V gene are MNHEY and SVGAGI. DNA of the CDR3: TGTGCCAGCATGACCCAGCCCCAGCATTTT. This sequence encodes CASMTQPQHF.

This sequence joins TRBV5-1 and TRBJ2-7; D gene unclear. CDR1 SGHRS and CDR2 YFSETQ come from the germline V gene. The ends were cut back, 4 bases at V and 3 bases at J, with 11 bases in the middle. The CDR3 runs to 13 residues. The CDR3 protein is CASSPEQNYEQYF. CDR3 DNA sequence: TGCGCCAGCAGCCCGGAGCAGAACTACGAGCAGTACTTC.

This clone was observed a handful of times. V is TRBV6-4 and J is TRBJ2-3; TRBD2 agrees at 10 bases. The CDR3 spans 15 residues. Germline CDR1 MRHNA, CDR2 SNTAGT. The junction had 6 bases not matched to a gene; V was cut back by 6 bases and J by 3 bases. The CDR3 is CASSRLAGETDTQYF. The DNA of the CDR3 is TGTGCCAGCAGCCGGCTAGCGGGAGAGACAGATACGCAGTATTTT.

The rearrangement joins TRBV5-1 to TRBJ1-2; D gene unclear. Between the trimmed V and J ends, which lost 3 bases and 4 bases, there was a span of 7 bases. Germline V gene data show CDR1 as SGHRS and CDR2 as YFSETQ. CDR3 length equals 12 residues. CDR3 protein: CASSSQGYGYTF. Written as DNA, the CDR3 is TGCGCCAGCAGCTCCCAAGGCTATGGCTACACCTTC. Drawing the rest from reference TRBV5-1 and TRBJ1-2, the complete variable domain is KAGVTQTPRYLIKTRGQQVTLSCSPISGHRSVSWYQQTPGQGLQFLFEYFSETQRNKGNFPGRFSGRQFSNSRSEMNVSTLELGDSALYLCASSSQGYGYTFGSGTRLTVV.

This clone was recorded once. This chain links TRBV7-7 with TRBJ2-1, with 7 nucleotides matching TRBD1. V lost 5 bases and J lost 9; bases outside the gene matches: 10. Germline values: CDR1 SSHAT, CDR2 FNYEAQ (reference sequence). CDR3 length: 14 amino acids. The CDR3 sequence is CASSAYRGTPEQFF. The CDR3 nucleotides are TGTGCCAGCAGCGCATACAGGGGAACACCTGAGCAGTTCTTC. The full variable domain, in which reference TRBV7-7 and TRBJ2-1 provide the parts outside the CDR3, is GAGVSQSPRYKVTKRGQDVTLRCDPISSHATLYWYQQALGQGPEFLTYFNYEAQPDKSGLPSDRFSAERPEGSISTLTIQRTEQRDSAMYRCASSAYRGTPEQFFGPGTRLTVL.

The V call is TRBV5-1, the J call TRBJ2-5, with 9 nucleotides matching TRBD1. CDR3 length: 14 residues. Germline V lookup: CDR1 SGHRS, CDR2 YFSETQ. V was pared by 4 bases and J by 4 bases, with 5 bases of the junction left unmatched. The CDR3 sequence: CASSPGQGRETQYF. The CDR3 region has the DNA TGCGCCAGCAGCCCAGGACAGGGGCGAGAGACCCAGTACTTC.

This clone was picked up one time. The genes are TRBV7-9 and TRBJ2-3, with TRBD2 as a possible D gene (5 bases). The CDR3 contains 17 residues. Germline CDR1 and CDR2: SEHNR and FQNEAQ (reference sequence). The V end was cut by 1 base, the J end by 1 base, with 15 bases between. CDR3 sequence reads: CASSLETMSGGTDTQYF. The CDR3 region has the DNA TGTGCCAGCAGCTTAGAGACGATGAGCGGAGGCACAGATACGCAGTATTTT. The variable domain in full, with the rest retrieved from reference TRBV7-9 and TRBJ2-3, is DTGVSQNPRHKITKRGQNVTFRCDPISEHNRLYWYRQTLGQGPEFLTYFQNEAQLEKSRLLSDRFSAERPKGSFSTLEIQRTEQGDSAMYLCASSLETMSGGTDTQYFGPGTRLTVL.

This clone was counted between two and nine times. This chain joins TRBV30 and TRBJ2-7; the D call may be TRBD1 or TRBD2 (5 bases each). Deletions cut 5 bases from V and 6 bases from J, with 14 bases between. The CDR3 extends over 12 amino acids. Germline V CDR1 and CDR2: GTSNPN, SVGIG (reference sequence). The CDR3 loop is CAWVRDLGEQYF. The DNA for the CDR3 is TGTGCCTGGGTCCGGGACCTTGGCGAGCAGTACTTC.

This clone has a single count. The chain links TRBV7-9 to TRBJ1-1; a possible D gene is TRBD1 (5 bases). In germline, CDR1 is SEHNR, CDR2 FQNEAQ (reference sequence). The V and J ends lost 10 bases and 0 bases respectively, with 18 bases between them. The CDR3 contains 15 residues. CDR3 sequence reads: CATGARRLMNTEAFF. The CDR3 region has the DNA TGTGCCACCGGGGCACGGAGACTTATGAACACTGAAGCTTTCTTT.

In DNA form, the CDR3 reads TGTGCCAGCTCACCACCGGGCGTGGAAGAGACCCAGTACTTC. Translated, it gives CASSPPGVEETQYF. This sequence joins TRBV18 and TRBJ2-5; D ambiguous. CDR1 and CDR2 from the germline V gene are KGHSH and LQKENI. The CDR3 totals 14 residues. V was pared by 0 bases and J by 3 bases, with 8 bases between.

This chain uses TRBV19 with TRBJ2-1; D is ambiguous. The length of the CDR3 is 15 residues. Germline CDR1 reads LNHDA; CDR2 reads SQIVND (reference sequence). V lost 0 bases and J 6 bases, leaving 12 bases between the germline ends. The CDR3 loop is CASSIEGFAVNEQFF. The DNA of the CDR3 is TGTGCCAGTAGTATAGAGGGATTCGCGGTCAATGAGCAGTTCTTC.

This clone was observed a few times. The chain is built from TRBV30 and TRBJ1-2; D may be TRBD1 (6 bases). CDR1 is GTSNPN, CDR2 SVGIG, per germline (reference sequence). The V gene lost 7 bases and the J gene lost 4 bases, with 16 bases spanning the gap. The CDR3 is 13 residues long. CDR3 in amino acids: CASRDTGSYGYTF. The CDR3 DNA is TGTGCCTCGAGGGACACGGGGAGCTATGGCTACACCTTC.

The chain recombines TRBV5-1 with TRBJ2-7, with D possibly being TRBD1 or TRBD2 (6 bases each). Germline V gives CDR1 SGHRS, CDR2 YFSETQ. V lost 1 base to trimming and J lost 8 bases, with 16 bases between them. The CDR3 runs to 14 residues. CDR3 loop: CASSLLGGALQQYF. CDR3 DNA sequence: TGCGCCAGCAGCTTGCTGGGGGGCGCTCTTCAGCAGTACTTC.

The chain uses TRBV18 and TRBJ2-6; 8 positions agree with TRBD1. Germline CDR1 reads KGHSH; CDR2 reads LQKENI. After removal of 4 bases from V and 0 bases from J, the junction contained 2 bases not matched to a gene. This CDR3 spans 16 amino acids. The CDR3 bases are TGTGCCAGCTCACTGCAGGGGGCCTCTGGGGCCAACGTCCTGACTTTC. Amino acid sequence: CASSLQGASGANVLTF.

This clone has just a few counts. The chain couples TRBV30 to TRBJ2-7; the D gene is possibly TRBD1 (5 bases). In germline, CDR1 is GTSNPN, CDR2 SVGIG (reference sequence). The CDR3 loop spans 11 amino acids. V was clipped by 3 bases and J by 3 bases, with 6 bases between them. The CDR3 is CAWRGVYEQYF. In nucleotides, the CDR3 is TGTGCCTGGAGAGGGGTCTACGAGCAGTACTTC.